This T cell receptor (beta chain) came from a study of vaccination and CD4 T cells after COVID-19 (dated by TCRdb to between 2021 and 2024). In terms of the full investigation: Every convalescent patient had a positive nasal swab PCR test for SARS-CoV-2, with mild disease in about 9 patients and severe disease in one. Overlapping spike peptide pools from SARS-CoV-2 and from the common cold coronaviruses HCoV-NL63, HCoV-OC43 and HCoV-229E were used as culture stimuli. Control cultures received a CEFX viral epitope pool as the positive control, an HIV-1 Nef peptide pool as the negative control, or no peptide. The convalescent cohort included six males and four females, with two Hispanic individuals, seven Caucasians, two Asians and one multiracial person. Post-vaccine blood samples were taken a median of 72 days after the second vaccine dose, with a range of roughly 14 to 241 days. In 10 COVID-19 convalescent patients and several infection-naive healthy vaccine recipients, researchers compared the spike-specific CD4+ TCR repertoire from before mRNA vaccination with the repertoire from after. Post-COVID blood samples were collected from convalescent patients a median of roughly 100 days after diagnosis, with a range of roughly 30 to 170 days. Participants received two doses of either the Pfizer-BioNTech BNT162b2 vaccine (n=8) or the Moderna mRNA-1273 vaccine (n=2).

Explained via the paper, the treatment or condition label denotes: approximately 11-day PBMC culture with coronavirus spike peptide pools or control peptides (ViraFEST assay). The ViraFEST assay, used in the study, expanded antigen-specific T cells with peptide pools and then identified the expanded clonotypes through TCR sequencing. Positive SARS-CoV-2 PCR tests in the convalescent patients dated from March to December 2020, before Alpha, Beta and Delta variants emerged in the United States. Each well held under 2.5 million PBMCs cultured in IMDM containing roughly 5.5% human AB serum and around 10 IU/ml IL-2, with 10 ug/ml peptide pools added. Half of the culture medium was replaced with fresh IL-2-containing medium on days 3 and 7. Once the cells had been in culture for around nine days, the EasySep CD4+ T cell isolation kit was used to isolate CD4+ T cells by negative selection. PBMCs were separated from whole blood using Ficoll-Paque Plus gradient centrifugation and then either used fresh or cryopreserved at -140C. Culture conditions were generally each tested in triplicate wells.

Comment on this clonotype: Its antigen remains undetermined. Base quality data are lacking; no much larger clone is found one base away.

On the study overall, not on this receptor specifically: In convalescent patients, a median around 89% of post-vaccine SARS-CoV-2-reactive clones were detected only after vaccination, suggesting vaccine-specific priming. Of the vaccine-specific clones found in convalescent patients, nearly all (304 of 307) were mono-reactive for SARS-CoV-2 spike instead of being cross-reactive with common cold coronaviruses. The number of convalescent patients in the study was relatively small, and the study did not examine early timepoints following natural infection. An increase in the median number of SARS-CoV-2-reactive clonotypes from around 20 after infection to roughly 39 after vaccination was observed, but the change was not found to be significant.

Library preparation employed PCR. DNA from cultured CD4+ T cells was subjected to TCR sequencing with the Oncomine TCR Beta short-read assay at the Johns Hopkins FTIC core. The QIAamp micro DNA kit was used to extract genomic DNA from the cultured CD4+ T cells. The Oncomine TCR Beta libraries from cultured CD4+ T cells were pooled using unique dual indexes and then sequenced on an Illumina iSeq 100. Concerning the study's data processing: Non-productive sequences were removed, and CDR3s that did not start with C, did not end with F or W, or were shorter than 7 amino acids were discarded. The MANAFEST web application was used to identify antigen-specific clonotypes by comparing peptide-stimulated wells against reference wells and other culture wells. An FDR below 0.05, an odds ratio above 5, and a productive frequency above 0.1% in at least two of three replicate wells were required for clones to be considered positive. A clonotype was classed as cross-reactive if the clonotype showed significant expansion both in SARS-CoV-2 spike wells and in at least one common cold coronavirus spike condition. CDR3 homology was assessed with Levenshtein distances (stringdist) and unrooted phylogenetic trees (ape) in R version 3.6.1. TCRdb redid the processing of the public reads, applying fastp at Q25 and MiXCR, and retained in-frame beta chains. Rows with one shared CDR3 protein collapse into an entry with the most common genes and DNA. What appears here as the V and J calls and clone size reflects TCRdb's work, not the paper's. The sample records just over 14,000 distinct CDR3 sequences, around 67% of which are singletons. Approximately 10% of the sample is held by the ten biggest clonotypes.

The clonotype comes from a human donor who had recovered from COVID-19. Sequencing input: CD4+ T cells from blood, cultured in vitro.

The CDR3 is CASSPGRSYEQYF. The DNA reads TGTGCCAGCAGCCCCGGGCGCTCCTACGAGCAGTACTTC. The chain couples TRBV7-2 to TRBJ2-7, with an unclear D gene assignment. The trim is 5 bases for V and 0 bases for J, with a gap of 8 bases between the germline ends. Based on the germline V gene, the CDR1 and CDR2 sequences are SGHTA and FQGNSA. Its CDR3 holds 13 amino acids, cysteine through phenylalanine. Solely the CDR3 DNA is kept, with 39 bases framed from the first base.